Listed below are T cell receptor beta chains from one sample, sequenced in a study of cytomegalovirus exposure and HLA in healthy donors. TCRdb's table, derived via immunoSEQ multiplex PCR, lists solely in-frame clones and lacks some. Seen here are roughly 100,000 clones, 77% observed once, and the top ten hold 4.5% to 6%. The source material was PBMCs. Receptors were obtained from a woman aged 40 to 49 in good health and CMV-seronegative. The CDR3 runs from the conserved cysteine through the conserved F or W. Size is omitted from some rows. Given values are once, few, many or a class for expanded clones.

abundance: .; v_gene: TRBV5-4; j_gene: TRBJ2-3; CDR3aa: CASSLRDRGPFRDTQYF
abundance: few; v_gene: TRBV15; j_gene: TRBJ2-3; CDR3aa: CATSRQVRTSTDTQYF
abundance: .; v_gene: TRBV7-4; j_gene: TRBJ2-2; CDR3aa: CASSPEGALATNTGELFF
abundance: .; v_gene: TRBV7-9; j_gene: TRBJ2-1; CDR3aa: CASSPDRGTYNEQFF
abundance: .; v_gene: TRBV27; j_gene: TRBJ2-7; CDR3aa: CASSPWGQGYEQYF
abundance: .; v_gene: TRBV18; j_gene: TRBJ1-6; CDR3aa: CASSPTDYNSPLHF
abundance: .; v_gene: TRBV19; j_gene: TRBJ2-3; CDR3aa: CASSTLGAPDTQYF
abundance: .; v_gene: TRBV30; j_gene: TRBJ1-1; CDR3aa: CAWSVRGGVIEAFF
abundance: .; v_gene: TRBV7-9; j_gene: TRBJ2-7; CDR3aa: CASTNVGALSYEQYF
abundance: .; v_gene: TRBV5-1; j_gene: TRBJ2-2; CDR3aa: CASSPTHGDTGELFF
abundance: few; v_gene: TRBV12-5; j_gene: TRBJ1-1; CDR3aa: CASGLVTGLLRGRMNTEAFF
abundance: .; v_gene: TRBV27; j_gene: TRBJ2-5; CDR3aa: CASSLSAPGQGEYF
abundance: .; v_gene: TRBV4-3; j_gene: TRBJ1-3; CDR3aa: CASSQDFQGANTIYF
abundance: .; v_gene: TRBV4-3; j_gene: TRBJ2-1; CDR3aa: CASSLSRGPASNEQFF
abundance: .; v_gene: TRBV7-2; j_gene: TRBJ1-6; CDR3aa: CASSLEPGGNSPLHF
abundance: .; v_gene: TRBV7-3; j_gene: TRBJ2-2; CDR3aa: CASSLTRLAGNTGELFF
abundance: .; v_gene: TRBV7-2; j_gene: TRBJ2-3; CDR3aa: CASSFAGGGGDTQYF
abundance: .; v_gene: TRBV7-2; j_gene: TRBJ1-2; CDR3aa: CASSLVWAGTNYGYTF
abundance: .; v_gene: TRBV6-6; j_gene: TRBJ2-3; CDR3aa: CASSRGLDTDTQYF
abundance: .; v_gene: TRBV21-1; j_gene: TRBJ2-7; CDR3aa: CASSPLSGGAVYEQYF
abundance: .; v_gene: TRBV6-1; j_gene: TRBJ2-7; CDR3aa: CASSEWASYEQYF
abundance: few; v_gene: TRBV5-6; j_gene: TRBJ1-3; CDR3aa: CASSLEGSGNTIYF
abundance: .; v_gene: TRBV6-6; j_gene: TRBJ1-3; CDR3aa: CASRLTGPASGNTIYF